A single sample gave rise to the 8 T cell receptor beta chains below, sequenced in a study of T cell changes during pregnancy in multiple sclerosis. TCRdb's table, derived via immunoSEQ multiplex PCR, lists solely in-frame clones and lacks some. The profile shows over 65,000 clones, roughly nine tenths of them singletons. Sequenced material: peripheral blood, taken in the first trimester of pregnancy. These receptors all stem from a female donor with multiple sclerosis, enrolled in a pregnancy study.

This clone came up once. The genes are TRBV29-1 and TRBJ1-1, with D unresolved. The CDR3 contains 13 residues. V lost 8 bases to trimming and J lost 1 base, with 14 bases between them. Looked up from germline, CDR1 is SQVTM and CDR2 is ANQGSEA. The CDR3 sequence is CSLRGPGNTEAFF. Here the CDR3 DNA reads TGCAGCCTTCGGGGTCCGGGGAACACTGAAGCTTTCTTT.

The chain links TRBV7-2 to TRBJ1-4; 11 bases fit TRBD1. V trimming: 7 bases; J trimming: 6 bases; junction bases outside the gene matches: 4. The CDR3 is 14 amino acids. Germline V gene data show CDR1 as SGHTA and CDR2 as FQGNSA. The CDR3 bases are TGTGCCAGCACCTTGGGACAGGGGGATGAAAAACTGTTTTTT. It specifies CASTLGQGDEKLFF.

V gene TRBV29-1 combines with J gene TRBJ1-3, with a weak D call TRBD1 (5 bases). V dropped 6 bases and J dropped 0 bases, with 15 bases sitting between them. This CDR3 has 15 amino acids. The germline V gene encodes CDR1 SQVTM and CDR2 ANQGSEA. The CDR3: CSVLAGTNSGNTIYF. CDR3 DNA: TGCAGCGTCCTAGCGGGGACCAACTCTGGAAACACCATATATTTT.

The chain couples TRBV5-1 to TRBJ2-3; 7 nucleotides match TRBD2. V dropped 3 bases and J dropped 3; count of bases not matched to a gene: 10. In germline, CDR1 is SGHRS, CDR2 YFSETQ. The CDR3 consists of 16 residues. Here the CDR3 DNA reads TGCGCCAGCAGCTCCGGACCCGGGCGGGGGACAGATACGCAGTATTTT. Translated, it gives CASSSGPGRGTDTQYF.

The chain has TRBV6-1 and TRBJ2-5; 7 nucleotides align to TRBD1. V shed 9 bases, J shed 2 bases, and the junction held 6 bases outside the gene matches. CDR1 and CDR2 (germline): MNHNS, SASEGT. The CDR3 length is 13 residues. The CDR3: CASYRDSQETQYF. The CDR3 nucleotides read TGTGCCAGTTACCGGGACAGTCAAGAGACCCAGTACTTC.

CDR3 sequence reads: CAWERLAKDEQFF. DNA for the CDR3: TGTGCCTGGGAAAGACTAGCGAAAGACGAGCAGTTCTTC. V is TRBV30 and J is TRBJ2-1, with 8 bases aligning to TRBD2. CDR3 length equals 13 residues. The germline V gene encodes CDR1 GTSNPN and CDR2 SVGIG (reference sequence). J gave up 10 bases and V 5 bases, and 10 bases lay outside the gene matches.

This chain uses TRBV30 with TRBJ1-6; TRBD1 matches at 8 bases. The CDR3 is 14 amino acids. J lost 9 bases, V lost 5 bases, and 9 bases had no gene match. Germline values: CDR1 GTSNPN, CDR2 SVGIG (reference sequence). CDR3 DNA: TGTGCCTGGGGACCGGGACAGGAGGGTTCACCCCTCCACTTT. Encoded protein: CAWGPGQEGSPLHF.

V gene TRBV9 combines with J gene TRBJ1-6; D is perhaps TRBD1 (5 bases). CDR1 SGDLS and CDR2 YYNGEE come from the germline V gene. Trimming left V 0 bases short and J 6 bases short, with 10 bases between. This CDR3 has 15 residues. The CDR3, as DNA: TGTGCCAGCAGCGTAGAGGCGGACACTAATTCACCCCTCCACTTT. This codes for CASSVEADTNSPLHF.